This is a list of T cell receptor beta chains from one sample in a study of cytomegalovirus exposure and HLA in healthy donors. Here immunoSEQ multiplex PCR was the method, and the copy in TCRdb shows in-frame clones only, minus some. The sample lists 120,000 or so clones, 75% to 85% occurring once. The source material was PBMCs. These receptors originate from a man aged 30 to 39 in good health and CMV-seronegative. CDR3s include the opening cysteine and the closing phenylalanine or tryptophan. The order of the fields is D gene, J gene, V gene, clone size, CDR3 DNA, CDR3 protein. The D gene is left open where the match is weak. Not all rows give a size; the values are once, few, many and, for expanded clones, a class.

>TRBD2|TRBJ2-2|TRBV12-5|.
TGTGCTAGTGGTCCAAGCGGGAGGGCCGGCGGGGAGCTGTTTTTT
CASGPSGRAGGELFF
>.|TRBJ1-1|TRBV19|.
TGTGCCAGTACCGCGAGGGGGAATACTGAAGCTTTCTTT
CASTARGNTEAFF
>.|TRBJ2-1|TRBV25-1|.
TGTGCCAGCAGTGAAGTTGGCGCGGCCGGGGGAGGTGAGCAGTTCTTC
CASSEVGAAGGGEQFF
>.|TRBJ1-2|TRBV5-1|.
TGCGCCAGCAGCTTGACAGCTAACTATGGCTACACCTTC
CASSLTANYGYTF
>.|TRBJ2-1|TRBV30|.
TGTGCCTGGGGGCTGGGTCCCCAGGGCAATGAGCAGTTCTTC
CAWGLGPQGNEQFF
>.|TRBJ2-7|TRBV28|.
TGTGCCAGCAGTTTTAGGGGGATTAGCTCCTACGAGCAGTACTTC
CASSFRGISSYEQYF
>.|TRBJ2-7|TRBV15|.
TGTGCCACCAGCAGAGAACCCGGGGTAGCGCGGTACGAGCAGTACTTC
CATSREPGVARYEQYF
>.|TRBJ1-2|TRBV4-3|once
TGCGCCAGCAGCCAAGATCGCACAACTAACTATGGCTACACCTTC
CASSQDRTTNYGYTF
>.|TRBJ1-2|TRBV6-1|.
TGTGCCAGCAGCATGGCTGGCGGTAACTATGGCTACACCTTC
CASSMAGGNYGYTF
>.|TRBJ2-3|TRBV30|.
TGTGCCCGAACGCAGGGGACAGATACGCAGTATTTT
CARTQGTDTQYF
>.|TRBJ1-3|TRBV15|.
TGTGCCACCAGCGATCGCGGAGCGACCTCTGGAAACACCATATATTTT
CATSDRGATSGNTIYF
>TRBD1|TRBJ1-2|TRBV7-6|.
TGTGCCAGCAGCTCGGGACAGACTAACTATGGCTACCCCTTC
CASSSGQTNYGYPF
>.|TRBJ2-7|TRBV18|.
TGTGCCAGCTCATCCACGAGGGGTGGACTACACTACGAGCAGTACTTC
CASSSTRGGLHYEQYF
>.|TRBJ2-3|TRBV28|few
TGTGCCAGCAGTTTTCAAGATAGGGGGTGGGATACGCAGTATTTT
CASSFQDRGWDTQYF
>TRBD1|TRBJ2-1|TRBV5-6|.
TGTGCCAGCAGCTCGGACAGGGCGGGGCTTAGCAATGAGCAGTTCTTC
CASSSDRAGLSNEQFF
>TRBD2|TRBJ2-1|TRBV10-2|.
TGCGCCAGCAGGGAACTAGCGGCTAACAATGAGCAGTTCTTC
CASRELAANNEQFF
>.|TRBJ2-1|TRBV9|.
TGTGCCAGCAGTAGTGGGCCCCAACAGGGTGAGCAGTTCTTC
CASSSGPQQGEQFF
>.|TRBJ1-1|TRBV6-5|.
TGTGCCAGCAGGCCCTCAGACAGTCGTTGTGAAGCTTTCTTT
CASRPSDSRCEAFF
>TRBD1|TRBJ1-1|TRBV7-2|.
TGTGCCAGCAGCTCGCGAACAGGGGTGAACACTGAAGCTTTCTTT
CASSSRTGVNTEAFF
>.|TRBJ2-7|TRBV30|.
TGTGCCTGGAGTGTACGCCAGGGTGGGCAGTACTTC
CAWSVRQGGQYF
>.|TRBJ2-1|TRBV4-1|.
TGCGCCAGCAGCCCACTATCTGGTTGGAGGGACTCCCAACATGAGCAGTTCTTC
CASSPLSGWRDSQHEQFF
>.|TRBJ2-2|TRBV19|.
TGTGCCACCAGACGCCGCAGGGGACGAACCGGGGAGCTGTTTTTT
CATRRRRGRTGELFF
>.|TRBJ2-7|TRBV5-1|.
TGCGCCAGCAGCTTCGTGACAGGCCCTGGGCACGAGCAGTACTTC
CASSFVTGPGHEQYF
>.|TRBJ2-1|TRBV7-6|.
TGTGCCAGCAGCTTAAGTGGGCAATTTCCCTACAATGAGCAGTTCTTC
CASSLSGQFPYNEQFF
>.|TRBJ1-2|TRBV30|.
TGTGCCTGGAGTGGATCAGGGCTCTATGGCTACACCTTC
CAWSGSGLYGYTF
>.|TRBJ1-2|TRBV19|.
TGTGCCTCTTACAGGGCGAACTATGGCTACACCTTC
CASYRANYGYTF
>TRBD1|TRBJ1-4|TRBV28|.
TGTGCCAGCAGTCCCCCGGACAGGACCCTGCGTAGAACTAATGAAAAACTGTTTTTT
CASSPPDRTLRRTNEKLFF
>TRBD1|TRBJ1-1|TRBV29-1|.
TGCAGCGGCAAGGACAGGGTCGAAGTGAACACTGAAGCTTTCTTT
CSGKDRVEVNTEAFF
>TRBD1|TRBJ1-5|TRBV28|once
TGTGCCAGCAGTTCCCCCGCCGGACAGGTTGATAGCAATCAGCCCCAGCATTTT
CASSSPAGQVDSNQPQHF
>.|TRBJ2-7|TRBV7-8|.
TGTGCCAGCAGCGAGGCCGCCTACGAGCAGTACTTC
CASSEAAYEQYF
>.|TRBJ1-2|TRBV5-4|.
TGTGCCAGCAGCGGGAGGGGTTTGGGCTACACCTTC
CASSGRGLGYTF
>.|TRBJ1-1|TRBV5-5|few
TGTGCCAGCAGCCCTCGACTGAACATGAACACTGAAGCTTTCTTT
CASSPRLNMNTEAFF
>TRBD1|TRBJ2-1|TRBV7-9|.
TGTGCCAGCAGCTTCCAGACAGGGGTGTACTACAATGAGCAGTTCTTC
CASSFQTGVYYNEQFF
>.|TRBJ2-7|TRBV6-5|.
TGTGCCACCGGTACCTACGAGCAGTACTTC
CATGTYEQYF
>TRBD2|TRBJ2-7|TRBV7-7|.
TGTGCCAGCAGCTTAGCGGCTAGCGGGAGCTCCTACGAGCAGCACTTC
CASSLAASGSSYEQHF
>.|TRBJ1-1|TRBV9|.
TGTGCCAGCAGCGTCGCTCCCCAAGCGTCAGAAGCTTTCTTT
CASSVAPQASEAFF